A single sample gave rise to the 27 T cell receptor beta chains below, sequenced in a study of Graves' ophthalmopathy and Graves' hyperthyroidism. Researchers took RNA transcripts and amplified TCR beta CDR3 regions from them. Second-round multiplex PCR came after first-round RT-PCR with HTBI primers. TCRdb reprocessed the multiplex PCR reads with MiXCR, giving one entry per CDR3 protein. Here the sample spans about 620,000 distinct CDR3 sequences, 20% to 25% being singletons. Material: peripheral blood. The source of these receptors is a woman aged 18-29 years with stable Graves' hyperthyroidism. Some clones in this sample may be carry-over from other donors' samples.

This clonotype has just one count. V and J are TRBV30 and TRBJ2-7; D remains ambiguous. Germline assignment: CDR1 GTSNPN and CDR2 SVGIG (reference sequence). The CDR3 runs to 12 residues. The V end lost 0 bases, the J end lost 3 bases, and 6 bases lay between the germline ends. This chain's CDR3 is CAWSVTYYEQYV. In DNA form, the CDR3 reads TGTGCCTGGAGTGTCACTTACTACGAGCAGTACGTC.

There are a few counts of this clonotype. The V call is TRBV7-8, the J call TRBJ2-5; D may be TRBD1 (6 bases). This CDR3 contains 16 residues. V was clipped by 2 bases and J by 5 bases, with 18 bases between them. Per germline, CDR1 SGHVS and CDR2 FQNEAQ. CDR3 sequence: CASSLTGHRAWETQYF. In DNA, the CDR3 is TGTGCCAGCAGCTTAACGGGACACCGCGCTTGGGAGACCCAGTACTTC. Full variable domain (outside the CDR3, taken from reference TRBV7-8 and TRBJ2-5): GAGVSQSPRYKVAKRGQDVALRCDPISGHVSLFWYQQALGQGPEFLTYFQNEAQLDKSGLPSDRFFAERPEGSVSTLKIQRTQQEDSAVYLCASSLTGHRAWETQYFGPGTRLLVL.

As concerns this clonotype: A clone one base away is much larger, so this may be a read error. The chain has TRBV3-1 and TRBJ2-7, with D unresolved. Between the trimmed V and J ends, which lost 0 bases and 0 bases, there was a span of 3 bases. CDR3 length: 13 residues. Germline-derived CDR1 and CDR2 are LGHDT and YNNKEL (reference sequence). CDR3 loop: CASSQDLSYEQYF. CDR3 bases: TGTGCCAGCAGCCAAGACCTCTCCTACGAGCAGTACTTC.

This clonotype was seen more than once but under ten times. Since a much larger clone is just one base distant, this may be a read error. The chain couples TRBV7-2 to TRBJ2-7, with no clear D. V was shortened by 1 base and J by 6 bases, with 4 bases between the two germline ends. Germline-derived CDR1 and CDR2 are SGHTA and FQGNSA. The CDR3 length is 11 residues. The CDR3 loop reads CASSLESEQYF. The CDR3 nucleotides are TGTGCCAGCAGCTTAGAATCCGAGCAGTACTTC.

A word on this clonotype: A clone one base away is much larger, so this may be a read error. The CDR3 does not end in the conserved phenylalanine or tryptophan, so this is likely a read error. The J gene is TRBJ1-5, the V gene TRBV4-3; TRBD1 aligns across 10 bases. The V gene end was trimmed by 0 bases and the J gene end by 6 bases; junction bases not matched to a gene: 5. Looked up from germline, CDR1 is LGHNA and CDR2 is YSLEER. This CDR3 is 16 amino acids long. The CDR3 coding sequence is TGCGCCAGCAGCCAAGATTCGACAGGGGGCAGTCAGCCCCAGCATGTT. This translates into CASSQDSTGGSQPQHV.

This clonotype was picked up many times. J is TRBJ1-5 and V is TRBV30; no clear D gene. The CDR3 is 13 amino acids. Germline V CDR1 and CDR2: GTSNPN, SVGIG (reference sequence). V shed 1 base and J shed 4 bases, with 8 bases lying between them. CDR3 sequence reads: CAWSGDVNQPQHF. CDR3 nucleotides: TGTGCCTGGAGTGGGGATGTTAATCAGCCCCAGCATTTT. The complete variable domain, with remaining parts taken from reference TRBV30 and TRBJ1-5, reads SQTIHQWPATLVQPVGSPLSLECTVEGTSNPNLYWYRQAAGRGLQLLFYSVGIGQISSEVPQNLSASRPQDRQFILSSKKLLLSDSGFYLCAWSGDVNQPQHFGDGTRLSIL.

This clonotype was picked up one time. The chain is built from TRBV6-1 and TRBJ2-1, with 12 bases matching TRBD2. The junction had 10 bases not matched to a gene; V was cut back by 11 bases and J by 2 bases. This CDR3 has 16 amino acids. Per germline, CDR1 MNHNS and CDR2 SASEGT. The CDR3, as DNA: TGTGCCGTCCCCCTCCGGACTAGCGGGGCCTACAATGAGCAGTTCTTC. This sequence encodes CAVPLRTSGAYNEQFF.

This clonotype came up many times. This sequence joins TRBV14 and TRBJ1-1; 7 nucleotides agree with TRBD1. The CDR3 has 16 residues. Germline V gives CDR1 SGHDN, CDR2 FVKESK. Losses at the gene ends were 3 bases for V and 1 base for J; bases not matched to a gene: 8. CDR3 DNA sequence: TGTGCCAGCAGCCATTGGCAGGGGGAGACGAACACTGAAGCTTTCTTT. Amino acids: CASSHWQGETNTEAFF. Full variable domain (remainder filled in from reference TRBV14 and TRBJ1-1): EAGVTQFPSHSVIEKGQTVTLRCDPISGHDNLYWYRRVMGKEIKFLLHFVKESKQDESGMPNNRFLAERTGGTYSTLKVQPAELEDSGVYFCASSHWQGETNTEAFFGQGTRLTVV.

The chain is built from TRBV6-1 and TRBJ2-7, with D tentatively TRBD2 (5 bases). V gave up 8 bases and J gave up 2 bases, with 13 bases separating them. Germline values: CDR1 MNHNS, CDR2 SASEGT. CDR3 length: 13 residues. The CDR3 DNA sequence: TGTGCCAGCCGGCCGGGGAGCCCCTACGAGCAGTACTTC. This translates into CASRPGSPYEQYF.

This clonotype was detected ten times or more. The CDR3 region is CSATPSGSTDTQYF. The CDR3 coding sequence is TGCAGTGCCACACCTAGCGGGAGCACAGATACGCAGTATTTT. The chain joins TRBV20-1 to TRBJ2-3, with 8 bases identical to TRBD2. Per the germline V gene, CDR1 is DFQATT and CDR2 is SNEGSKA (reference sequence). The CDR3 is 14 amino acids. With V trimmed by 6 bases and J by 0 bases, 5 bases remained unmatched.

This clonotype was detected ten times or more. The chain joins TRBV12-3 or TRBV12-4 to TRBJ1-1; D gene uncertain. V was trimmed by 2 bases and J by 1 base, leaving 14 bases between them. CDR3 length equals 16 residues. The CDR3 DNA reads as TGTGCCAGCAGTTTATATTCCAGGCCGGGGAACACTGAAGCTTTCTTT. Amino acids: CASSLYSRPGNTEAFF.

Ten or more counts support this clonotype. The chain links TRBV6-1 to TRBJ1-5, with a possible D match to TRBD1 (5 bases). The CDR3 consists of 15 residues. CDR1 and CDR2 (germline): MNHNS, SASEGT. Trimming cost V 1 base and J 5 bases, with 12 bases left between them. The CDR3 sequence is CASSEEWARDQPQHF. The CDR3, as DNA: TGTGCCAGCAGTGAAGAATGGGCCAGGGATCAGCCCCAGCATTTT.

This clonotype was found many times. This sequence joins TRBV12-3 or TRBV12-4 and TRBJ1-1; TRBD1 is a possible D gene (5 bases). The CDR3 contains 14 residues. V was pared by 7 bases and J by 4 bases, with 16 bases between. CDR3 nucleotide sequence: TGTGCCAGCAAACTCCAGGACACCATCACTGAAGCTTTCTTT. This translates into CASKLQDTITEAFF.

The chain joins TRBV10-3 to TRBJ1-6, with 8 nucleotides matching TRBD1. There are 14 residues in the CDR3. V lost 6 bases, J lost 13 bases, and 11 bases stayed unmatched. Looked up from germline, CDR1 is ENHRY and CDR2 is SYGVKD. CDR3 sequence: CAIRTGDRGGPLHF. The CDR3, as DNA: TGTGCCATCAGGACCGGTGACAGGGGTGGTCCCCTCCACTTT.

The rearrangement uses TRBV6-1 and TRBJ1-6, with 7 bases matching TRBD1. Germline V gene data show CDR1 as MNHNS and CDR2 as SASEGT. The CDR3 sequence is 15 residues long. With 5 bases clipped from V and 6 bases from J, the junction kept 7 bases outside the gene matches. CDR3 loop: CASSKGQDGNSPLHF. CDR3 nucleotides: TGTGCCAGCAGTAAAGGACAGGATGGTAATTCACCCCTCCACTTT.

This clonotype was observed many times. A junction end diverges from the germline sequence, so it may reflect a read error. The chain couples TRBV5-1 to TRBJ1-5, with 9 bases lining up with TRBD1. Per germline, CDR1 SGHRS and CDR2 YFSETQ. The CDR3 spans 14 residues. Written as DNA, the CDR3 is TGTGCCAGCAGCCCCGGGACAGGGAATCAGCCCCAGCATTTT. It is translated as CASSPGTGNQPQHF.

The chain is built from TRBV28 and TRBJ2-7, with a weak D call TRBD1 (5 bases). V shed 3 bases and J shed 3 bases, with 21 bases lying between them. CDR3 length: 17 residues. Germline V gives CDR1 MDHEN, CDR2 SYDVKM. The CDR3 is CASSLDSISTASYEQYF. CDR3 bases: TGTGCCAGCAGTTTGGATTCTATTTCGACAGCGAGCTACGAGCAGTACTTC.

This clonotype was detected ten times or more. The chain carries TRBV6-1 and TRBJ1-5; a possible D gene is TRBD1 (5 bases). CDR1 and CDR2 (germline): MNHNS, SASEGT. This CDR3 has 14 amino acids. V gave up 6 bases and J gave up 7 bases, with 16 bases separating them. The CDR3 coding sequence is TGTGCCAGCAGATCATCAGAGAGGGGACAGCCCCAGCATTTT. This sequence encodes CASRSSERGQPQHF.

The CDR3 is CASSYSAAGSYEQYF. CDR3 in DNA: TGTGCCAGCAGTTACTCGGCAGCGGGCTCCTACGAGCAGTACTTC. The chain joins TRBV6-5 to TRBJ2-7, with D maybe TRBD2 (6 bases). Trimming stripped 0 bases from V and 0 bases from J, with 9 bases between. Germline loops: CDR1 MNHEY, CDR2 SVGAGI. The CDR3 has 15 residues.

The rearrangement uses TRBV18 and TRBJ1-2, with 7 bases aligning to TRBD1. Trimming cost V 3 bases and J 8 bases; bases outside gene matches: 9. From germline, CDR1 is KGHSH and CDR2 LQKENI. The CDR3 has 14 amino acids. The CDR3, as DNA: TGTGCCAGCTCACCGGGGACAGTGAGAGTGGGCTACACCTTC. It is translated as CASSPGTVRVGYTF.

This clonotype was seen once. The rearrangement links TRBV27 to TRBJ2-7; perhaps TRBD2 as D (5 bases). Germline V gene lookup returns CDR1 MNHEY and CDR2 SMNVEV (reference sequence). Trimming cost V 6 bases and J 0 bases, with 15 bases left between them. This CDR3 is built from 15 residues. This CDR3 reads CASSLGSAASYEQYF. The CDR3 nucleotides are TGTGCCAGCAGCCTCGGTAGCGCGGCCTCCTACGAGCAGTACTTC.

This clonotype was detected many times. The genes are TRBV2 and TRBJ1-1; no clear D. This CDR3 contains 13 residues. Germline V gene data show CDR1 as SNHLY and CDR2 as FYNNEI. Trimming stripped 3 bases from V and 2 bases from J, with 7 bases between. In DNA, the CDR3 is TGTGCCAGCAGTGAGTGGAGAAACACTGAAGCTTTCTTT. This gives the protein CASSEWRNTEAFF.

This clonotype occurred many times. J is TRBJ1-5 and V is TRBV20-1; D is uncertain. Germline V CDR1 and CDR2: DFQATT, SNEGSKA (reference sequence). V lost 4 bases and J 1 base, leaving 8 bases between the germline ends. CDR3 length: 13 amino acids. CDR3: CSATGVSNQPQHF. In DNA, the CDR3 is TGCAGTGCTACGGGTGTGAGCAATCAGCCCCAGCATTTT.

On this clonotype: Being one base from a much bigger clone, this may be a read error. The chain combines TRBV9 with TRBJ2-7; maybe TRBD2 (6 bases). Per the germline V gene, CDR1 is SGDLS and CDR2 is YYNGEE. With 2 bases removed from V and 5 bases from J, the gap between germline ends came to 14 bases. CDR3 length: 14 residues. CDR3 DNA sequence: TGTGCCAGCAGCGTGGAGGCGGGGTTGCACGAGCAGTACTTC. This codes for CASSVEAGLHEQYF.

This clonotype was recorded many times. The gene calls are TRBV30 and TRBJ1-6; D perhaps matches TRBD1 (6 bases). CDR3 length: 16 amino acids. CDR1 and CDR2 from the germline V gene are GTSNPN and SVGIG (reference sequence). V was cut by 2 bases and J by 4 bases, with 15 bases left in between. This chain's CDR3 is CAWSQPSGQYNSPLHF. CDR3 DNA: TGTGCCTGGAGTCAACCCTCAGGACAGTATAATTCACCCCTCCACTTT.

The gene calls are TRBV30 and TRBJ2-7, with a weak D call TRBD1 (6 bases). V was cut by 2 bases and J by 1 base, with 21 bases left in between. The CDR3 is 17 residues long. In germline, CDR1 is GTSNPN, CDR2 SVGIG (reference sequence). The CDR3 nucleotides read TGTGCCTGGAGTACAACAGGGCTCCTCTACTCTTCCTACGAGCAGTACTTC. It encodes CAWSTTGLLYSSYEQYF.

This clonotype came up many times. The V gene is TRBV6-1, the J gene TRBJ1-1; 10 bases map to TRBD1. The CDR3 spans 13 residues. Germline assignment: CDR1 MNHNS and CDR2 SASEGT. J was trimmed by 7 bases and V by 6 bases; bases with no gene match: 5. DNA of the CDR3: TGTGCCAGCAGCGGGACAGGGGAGGGTGAAGCTTTCTTT. Translation gives CASSGTGEGEAFF.